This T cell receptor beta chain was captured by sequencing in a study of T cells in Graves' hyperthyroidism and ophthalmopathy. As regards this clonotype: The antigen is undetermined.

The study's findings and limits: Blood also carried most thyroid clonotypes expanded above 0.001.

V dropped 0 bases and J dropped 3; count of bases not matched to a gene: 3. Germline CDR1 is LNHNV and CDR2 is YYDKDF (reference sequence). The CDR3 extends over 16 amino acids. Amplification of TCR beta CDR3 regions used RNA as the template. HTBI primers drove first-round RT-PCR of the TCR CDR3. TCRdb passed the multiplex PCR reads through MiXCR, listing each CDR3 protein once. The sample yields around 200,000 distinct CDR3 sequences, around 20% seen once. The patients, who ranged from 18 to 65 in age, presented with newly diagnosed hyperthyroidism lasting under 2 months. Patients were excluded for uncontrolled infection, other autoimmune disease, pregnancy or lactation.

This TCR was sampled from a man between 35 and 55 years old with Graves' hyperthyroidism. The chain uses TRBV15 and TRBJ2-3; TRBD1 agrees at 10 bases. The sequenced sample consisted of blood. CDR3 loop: CATSRDTGQGTDTQYF. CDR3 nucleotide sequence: TGTGCCACCAGCAGAGACACGGGACAGGGGACAGATACGCAGTATTTT.